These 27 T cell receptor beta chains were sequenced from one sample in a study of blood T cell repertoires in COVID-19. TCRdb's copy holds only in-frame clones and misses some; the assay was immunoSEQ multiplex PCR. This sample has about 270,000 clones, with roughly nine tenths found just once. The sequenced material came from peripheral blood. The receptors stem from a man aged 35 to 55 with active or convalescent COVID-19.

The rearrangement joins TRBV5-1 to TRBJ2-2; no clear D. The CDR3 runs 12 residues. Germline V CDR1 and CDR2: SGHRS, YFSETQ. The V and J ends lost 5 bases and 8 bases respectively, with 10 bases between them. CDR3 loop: CASRPVRGELFF. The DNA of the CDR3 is TGCGCCAGCAGGCCTGTACGGGGGGAGCTGTTTTTT. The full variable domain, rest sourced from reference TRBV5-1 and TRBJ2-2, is KAGVTQTPRYLIKTRGQQVTLSCSPISGHRSVSWYQQTPGQGLQFLFEYFSETQRNKGNFPGRFSGRQFSNSRSEMNVSTLELGDSALYLCASRPVRGELFFGEGSRLTVL.

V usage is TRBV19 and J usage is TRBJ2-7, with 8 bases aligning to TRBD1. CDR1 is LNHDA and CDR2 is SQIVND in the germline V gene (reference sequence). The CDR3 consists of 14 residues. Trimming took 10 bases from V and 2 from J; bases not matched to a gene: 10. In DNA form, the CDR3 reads TGTGCCACCACCGGGACAGGCCTTACCTACGAGCAGTACTTC. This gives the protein CATTGTGLTYEQYF.

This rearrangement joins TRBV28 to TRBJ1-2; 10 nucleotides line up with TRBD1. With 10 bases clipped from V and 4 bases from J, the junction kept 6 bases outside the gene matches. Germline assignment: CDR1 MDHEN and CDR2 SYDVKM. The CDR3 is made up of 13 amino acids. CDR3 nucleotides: TGTGCCACCCCGGGACAGGGGTCCTATGGCTACACCTTC. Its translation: CATPGQGSYGYTF.

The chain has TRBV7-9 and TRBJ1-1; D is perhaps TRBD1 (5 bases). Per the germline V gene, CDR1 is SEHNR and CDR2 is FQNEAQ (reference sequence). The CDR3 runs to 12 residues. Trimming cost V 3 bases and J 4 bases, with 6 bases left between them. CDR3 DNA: TGTGCCAGCAGCTTCACAGGCACTGAAGCTTTCTTT. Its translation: CASSFTGTEAFF.

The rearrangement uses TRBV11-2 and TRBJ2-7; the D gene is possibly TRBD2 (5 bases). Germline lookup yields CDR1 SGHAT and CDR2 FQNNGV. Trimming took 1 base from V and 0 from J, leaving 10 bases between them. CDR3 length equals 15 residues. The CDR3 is CASSLGGVLSYEQYF. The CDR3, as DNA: TGTGCCAGCAGCTTAGGGGGAGTCCTCTCCTACGAGCAGTACTTC.

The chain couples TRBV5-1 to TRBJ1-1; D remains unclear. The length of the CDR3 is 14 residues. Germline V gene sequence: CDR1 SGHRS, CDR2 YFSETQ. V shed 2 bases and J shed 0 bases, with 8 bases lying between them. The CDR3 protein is CASSLSPMNTEAFF. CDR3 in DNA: TGCGCCAGCAGCTTATCCCCTATGAACACTGAAGCTTTCTTT.

CDR3 sequence: CASSAATPGTLSSYEQYF. CDR3 nucleotides: TGTGCCAGCAGCGCAGCGACTCCCGGGACTCTCAGCTCCTACGAGCAGTACTTC. The V gene is TRBV5-5, the J gene TRBJ2-7; perhaps TRBD2 as D (6 bases). CDR1 and CDR2 from the germline V gene are SGHKS and YYEKEE (reference sequence). The CDR3 has 18 amino acids. The V gene lost 4 bases and the J gene lost 0 bases, with 23 bases spanning the gap. The full variable domain, with the rest looked up from reference TRBV5-5 and TRBJ2-7, is DAGVTQSPTHLIKTRGQQVTLRCSPISGHKSVSWYQQVLGQGPQFIFQYYEKEERGRGNFPDRFSARQFPNYSSELNVNALLLGDSALYLCASSAATPGTLSSYEQYFGPGTRLTVT.

The CDR3 protein is CASSLDRNSGNTIYF. For the CDR3, the DNA is TGTGCCAGCAGTTTGGACAGAAACTCTGGAAACACCATATATTTT. The chain combines TRBV28 with TRBJ1-3, with D perhaps TRBD1 (6 bases). V was trimmed by 3 bases and J by 0 bases, leaving 9 bases between them. Germline values: CDR1 MDHEN, CDR2 SYDVKM. CDR3 length: 15 residues.

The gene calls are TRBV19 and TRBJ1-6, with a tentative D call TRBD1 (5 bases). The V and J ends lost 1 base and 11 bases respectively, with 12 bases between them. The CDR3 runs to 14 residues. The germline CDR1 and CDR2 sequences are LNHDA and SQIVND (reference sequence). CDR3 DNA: TGTGCCAGTAGTATAGGACAGCAAGGGGCACCCCTCCACTTT. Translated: CASSIGQQGAPLHF.

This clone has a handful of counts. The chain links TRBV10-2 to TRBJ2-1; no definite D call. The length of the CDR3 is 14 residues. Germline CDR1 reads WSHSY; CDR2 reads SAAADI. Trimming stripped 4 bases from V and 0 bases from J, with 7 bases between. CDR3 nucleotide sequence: TGCGCCAGCAGTGTTCGTAGCTCCTACAATGAGCAGTTCTTC. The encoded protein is CASSVRSSYNEQFF.

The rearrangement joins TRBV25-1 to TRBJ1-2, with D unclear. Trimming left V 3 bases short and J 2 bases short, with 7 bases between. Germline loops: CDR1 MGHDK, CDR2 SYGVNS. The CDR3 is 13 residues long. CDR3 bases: TGTGCCAGCAGTGAGTGGGAGAACTATGGCTACACCTTC. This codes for CASSEWENYGYTF.

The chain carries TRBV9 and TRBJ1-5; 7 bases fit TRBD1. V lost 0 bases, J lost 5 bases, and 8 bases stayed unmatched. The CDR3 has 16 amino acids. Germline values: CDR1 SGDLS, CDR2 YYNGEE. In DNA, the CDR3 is TGTGCCAGCAGCGTAGCTAAGGGGGCCGAATATCAGCCCCAGCATTTT. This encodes CASSVAKGAEYQPQHF.

The CDR3 sequence is CASSLRRQWGYTF. CDR3 DNA sequence: TGTGCCAGCAGTTTACGGAGACAGTGGGGCTACACCTTC. The chain couples TRBV27 to TRBJ1-2; possibly TRBD1 for D (5 bases). Germline CDR1 and CDR2: MNHEY and SMNVEV (reference sequence). V lost 2 bases to trimming and J lost 8 bases, with 12 bases between them. The CDR3 runs 13 residues.

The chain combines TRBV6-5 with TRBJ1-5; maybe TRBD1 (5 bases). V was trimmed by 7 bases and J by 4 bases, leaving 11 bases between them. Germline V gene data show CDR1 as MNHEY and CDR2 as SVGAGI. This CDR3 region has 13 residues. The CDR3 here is CASTPGWNQPQHF. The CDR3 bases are TGTGCCAGCACTCCAGGGTGGAATCAGCCCCAGCATTTT.

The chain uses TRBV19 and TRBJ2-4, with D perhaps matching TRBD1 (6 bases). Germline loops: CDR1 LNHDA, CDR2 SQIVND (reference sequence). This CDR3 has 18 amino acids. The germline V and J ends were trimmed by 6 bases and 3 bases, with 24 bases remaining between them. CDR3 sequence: CASSRAPGHEVVKNIQYF. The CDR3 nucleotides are TGTGCCAGTAGCAGGGCCCCGGGACATGAGGTGGTCAAAAACATTCAGTACTTC.

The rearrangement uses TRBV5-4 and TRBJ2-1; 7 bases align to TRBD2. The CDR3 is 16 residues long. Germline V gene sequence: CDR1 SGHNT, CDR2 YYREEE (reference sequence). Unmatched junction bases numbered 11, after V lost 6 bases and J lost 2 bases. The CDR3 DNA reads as TGTGCCAGCAACCGAGCGGGGCAAACACCCTACAATGAGCAGTTCTTC. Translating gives CASNRAGQTPYNEQFF.

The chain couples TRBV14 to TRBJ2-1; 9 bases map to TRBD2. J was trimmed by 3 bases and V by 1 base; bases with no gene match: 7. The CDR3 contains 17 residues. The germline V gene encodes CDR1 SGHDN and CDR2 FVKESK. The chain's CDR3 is CASSQVRLADYYNEQFF. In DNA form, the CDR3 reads TGTGCCAGCAGCCAAGTCCGACTAGCGGATTACTACAATGAGCAGTTCTTC.

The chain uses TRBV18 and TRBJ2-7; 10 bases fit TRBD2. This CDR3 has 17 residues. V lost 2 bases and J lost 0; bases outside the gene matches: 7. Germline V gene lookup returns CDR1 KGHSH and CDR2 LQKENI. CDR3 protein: CASSPRVQREGSYEQYF. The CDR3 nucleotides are TGTGCCAGCTCACCAAGAGTCCAGCGGGAGGGCTCCTACGAGCAGTACTTC.

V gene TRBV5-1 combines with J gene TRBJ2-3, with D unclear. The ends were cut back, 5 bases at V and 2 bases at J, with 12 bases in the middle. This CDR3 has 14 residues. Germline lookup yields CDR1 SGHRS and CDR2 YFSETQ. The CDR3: CASRPRLLTDTQYF. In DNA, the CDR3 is TGCGCCAGCAGGCCTAGACTTCTCACAGATACGCAGTATTTT. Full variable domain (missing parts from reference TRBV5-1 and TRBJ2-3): KAGVTQTPRYLIKTRGQQVTLSCSPISGHRSVSWYQQTPGQGLQFLFEYFSETQRNKGNFPGRFSGRQFSNSRSEMNVSTLELGDSALYLCASRPRLLTDTQYFGPGTRLTVL.

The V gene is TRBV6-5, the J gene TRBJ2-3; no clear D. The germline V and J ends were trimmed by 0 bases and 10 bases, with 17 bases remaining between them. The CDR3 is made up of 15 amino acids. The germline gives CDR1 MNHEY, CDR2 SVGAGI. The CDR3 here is CASSYSILQLFPQYF. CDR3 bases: TGTGCCAGCAGTTACTCAATTCTACAGCTTTTTCCGCAGTATTTT.

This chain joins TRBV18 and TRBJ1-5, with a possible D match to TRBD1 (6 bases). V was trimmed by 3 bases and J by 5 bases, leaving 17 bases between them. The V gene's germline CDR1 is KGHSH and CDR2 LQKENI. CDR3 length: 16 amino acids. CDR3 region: CASSPRAGAEHQPQHF. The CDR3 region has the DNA TGTGCCAGCTCACCCCGGGCAGGGGCTGAACATCAGCCCCAGCATTTT.

The CDR3 DNA reads TGCGCCAGCAGCCCAGACTCCAGCGGGAGGCCAGAGACCCAGTACTTC. Translation: CASSPDSSGRPETQYF. The rearrangement uses TRBV5-1 and TRBJ2-5, with TRBD2 matching 9 bases. J was trimmed by 4 bases and V by 4 bases; bases with no gene match: 11. CDR3 length equals 16 residues. From germline, CDR1 is SGHRS and CDR2 YFSETQ.

This CDR3 is CASSISGTGSTEAFF. CDR3 nucleotides: TGTGCCAGTAGTATATCCGGGACAGGGAGCACTGAAGCTTTCTTT. The J gene is TRBJ1-1, the V gene TRBV19; 9 bases agree with TRBD1. This CDR3 comprises 15 residues. Germline V gene sequence: CDR1 LNHDA, CDR2 SQIVND (reference sequence). V lost 2 bases, J lost 4 bases, and 5 bases stayed unmatched.

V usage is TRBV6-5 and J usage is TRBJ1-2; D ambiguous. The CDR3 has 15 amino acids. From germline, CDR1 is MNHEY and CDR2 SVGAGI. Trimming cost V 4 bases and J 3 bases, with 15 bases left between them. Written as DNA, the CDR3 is TGTGCCAGCAGTTCCTCATTAATCTCGGACTATGGCTACACCTTC. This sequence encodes CASSSSLISDYGYTF.

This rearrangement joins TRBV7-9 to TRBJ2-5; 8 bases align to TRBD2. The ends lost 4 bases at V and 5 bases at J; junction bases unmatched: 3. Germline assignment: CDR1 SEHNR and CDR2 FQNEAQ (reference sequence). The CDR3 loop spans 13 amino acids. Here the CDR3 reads CASSWTSQETQYF. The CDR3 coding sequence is TGTGCCAGCAGCTGGACTAGCCAGGAGACCCAGTACTTC.

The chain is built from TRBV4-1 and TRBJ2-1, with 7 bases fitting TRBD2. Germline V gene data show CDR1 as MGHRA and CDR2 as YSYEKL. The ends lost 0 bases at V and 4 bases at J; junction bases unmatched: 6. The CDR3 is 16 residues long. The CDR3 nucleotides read TGCGCCAGCAGCCAAGAAGGGACTACGCAATACAATGAGCAGTTCTTC. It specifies CASSQEGTTQYNEQFF.

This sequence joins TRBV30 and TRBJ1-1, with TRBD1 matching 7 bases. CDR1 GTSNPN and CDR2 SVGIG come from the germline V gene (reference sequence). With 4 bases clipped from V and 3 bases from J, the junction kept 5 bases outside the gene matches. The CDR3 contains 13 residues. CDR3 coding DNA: TGTGCCTGGACCCTCAGGGGGGACACTGAAGCTTTCTTT. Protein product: CAWTLRGDTEAFF.